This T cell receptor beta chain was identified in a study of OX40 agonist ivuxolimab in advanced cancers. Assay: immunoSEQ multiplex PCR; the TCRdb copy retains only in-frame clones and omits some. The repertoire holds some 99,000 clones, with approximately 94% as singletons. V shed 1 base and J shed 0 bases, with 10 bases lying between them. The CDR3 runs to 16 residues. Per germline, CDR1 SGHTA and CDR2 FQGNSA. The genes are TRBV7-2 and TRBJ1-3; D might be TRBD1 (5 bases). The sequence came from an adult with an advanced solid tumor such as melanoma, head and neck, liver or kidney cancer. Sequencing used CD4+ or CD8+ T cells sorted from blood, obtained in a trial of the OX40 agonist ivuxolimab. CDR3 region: CASSLGQPISGNTIYF. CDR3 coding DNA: TGTGCCAGCAGCTTAGGACAGCCGATCTCTGGAAACACCATATATTTT.